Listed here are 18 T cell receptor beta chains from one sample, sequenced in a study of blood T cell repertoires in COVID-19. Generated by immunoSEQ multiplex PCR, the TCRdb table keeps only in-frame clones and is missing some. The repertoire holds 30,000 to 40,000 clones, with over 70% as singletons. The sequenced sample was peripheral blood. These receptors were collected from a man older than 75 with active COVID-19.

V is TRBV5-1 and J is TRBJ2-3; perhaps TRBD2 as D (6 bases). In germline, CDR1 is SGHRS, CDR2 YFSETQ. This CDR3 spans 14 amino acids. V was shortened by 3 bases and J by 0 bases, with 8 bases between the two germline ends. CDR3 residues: CASSSSGSTDTQYF. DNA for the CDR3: TGCGCCAGCAGCTCAAGCGGGAGCACAGATACGCAGTATTTT.

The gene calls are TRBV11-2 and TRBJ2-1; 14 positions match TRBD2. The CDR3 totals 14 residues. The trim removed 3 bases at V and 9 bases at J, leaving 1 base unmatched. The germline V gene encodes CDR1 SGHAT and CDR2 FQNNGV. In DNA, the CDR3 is TGTGCCAGCAGCTTCGGGACTAGCGGGAGTGAGCAGTTCTTC. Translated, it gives CASSFGTSGSEQFF.

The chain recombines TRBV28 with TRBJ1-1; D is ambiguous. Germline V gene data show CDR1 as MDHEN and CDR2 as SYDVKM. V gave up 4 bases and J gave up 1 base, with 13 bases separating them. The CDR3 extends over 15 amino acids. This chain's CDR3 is CASSSPRGGNTEAFF. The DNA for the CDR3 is TGTGCCAGCAGTTCCCCTCGGGGTGGGAACACTGAAGCTTTCTTT. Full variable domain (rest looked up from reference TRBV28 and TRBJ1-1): DVKVTQSSRYLVKRTGEKVFLECVQDMDHENMFWYRQDPGLGLRLIYFSYDVKMKEKGDIPEGYSVSREKKERFSLILESASTNQTSMYLCASSSPRGGNTEAFFGQGTRLTVV.

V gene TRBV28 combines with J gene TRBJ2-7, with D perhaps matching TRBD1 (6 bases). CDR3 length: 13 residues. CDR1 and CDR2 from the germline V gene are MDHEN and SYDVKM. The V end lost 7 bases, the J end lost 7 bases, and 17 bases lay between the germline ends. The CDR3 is CASMGAPSIEQYF. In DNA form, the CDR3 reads TGTGCCAGCATGGGGGCGCCTTCGATAGAGCAGTACTTC.

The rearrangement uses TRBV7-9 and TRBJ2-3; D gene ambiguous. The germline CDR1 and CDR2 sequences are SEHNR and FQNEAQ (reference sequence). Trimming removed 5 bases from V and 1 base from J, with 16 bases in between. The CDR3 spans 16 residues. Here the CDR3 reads CASSLEIFRGTDTQYF. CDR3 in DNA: TGTGCCAGCAGCCTAGAGATCTTTCGGGGCACAGATACGCAGTATTTT.

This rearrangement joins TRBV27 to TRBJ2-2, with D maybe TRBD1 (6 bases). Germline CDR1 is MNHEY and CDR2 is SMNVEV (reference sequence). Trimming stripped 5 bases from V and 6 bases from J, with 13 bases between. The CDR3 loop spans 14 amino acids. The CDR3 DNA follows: TGTGCCAGCAGTCCCAATTGGGGGCCCGGGGAGCTGTTTTTT. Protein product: CASSPNWGPGELFF.

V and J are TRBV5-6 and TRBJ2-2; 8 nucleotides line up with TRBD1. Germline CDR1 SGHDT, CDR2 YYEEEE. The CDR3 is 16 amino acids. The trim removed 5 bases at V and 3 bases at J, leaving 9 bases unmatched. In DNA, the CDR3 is TGTGCCAGCAGGAACCTAGGGGACAGGTACACCGGGGAGCTGTTTTTT. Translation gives CASRNLGDRYTGELFF.

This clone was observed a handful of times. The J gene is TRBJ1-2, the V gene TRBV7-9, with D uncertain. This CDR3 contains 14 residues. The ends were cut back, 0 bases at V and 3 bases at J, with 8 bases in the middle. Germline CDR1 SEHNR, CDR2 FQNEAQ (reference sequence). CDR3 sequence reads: CASSLASYDYGYTF. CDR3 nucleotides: TGTGCCAGCAGCTTAGCCTCGTATGACTATGGCTACACCTTC.

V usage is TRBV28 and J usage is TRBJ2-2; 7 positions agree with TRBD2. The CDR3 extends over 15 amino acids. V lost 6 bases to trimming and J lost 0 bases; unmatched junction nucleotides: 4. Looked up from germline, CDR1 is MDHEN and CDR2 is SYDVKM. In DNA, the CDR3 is TGTGCCAGCAGCGCGAGCGGGGCGAACACCGGGGAGCTGTTTTTT. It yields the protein CASSASGANTGELFF.

CDR3 residues: CASSGTTSSYNEQFF. In DNA, the CDR3 is TGTGCCAGCAGCGGCACCACCAGCTCCTACAATGAGCAGTTCTTC. The chain joins TRBV9 to TRBJ2-1; D unresolved. The CDR3 totals 15 residues. Germline CDR1 is SGDLS and CDR2 is YYNGEE. V was shortened by 3 bases and J by 0 bases, with 10 bases between the two germline ends.

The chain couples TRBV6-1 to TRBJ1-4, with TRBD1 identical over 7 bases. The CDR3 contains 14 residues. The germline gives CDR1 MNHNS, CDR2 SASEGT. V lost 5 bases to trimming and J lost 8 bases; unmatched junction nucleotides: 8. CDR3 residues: CASSLDRVGEKLFF. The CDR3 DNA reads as TGTGCCAGCAGTTTAGACAGGGTTGGGGAAAAACTGTTTTTT.

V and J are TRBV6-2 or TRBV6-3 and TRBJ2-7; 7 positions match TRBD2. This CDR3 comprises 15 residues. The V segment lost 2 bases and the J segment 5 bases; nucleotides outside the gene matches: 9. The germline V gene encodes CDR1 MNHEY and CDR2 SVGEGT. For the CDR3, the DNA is TGTGCCAGCAGTTACGTGGGAGGGCCTGCCCACGAGCAGTACTTC. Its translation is CASSYVGGPAHEQYF.

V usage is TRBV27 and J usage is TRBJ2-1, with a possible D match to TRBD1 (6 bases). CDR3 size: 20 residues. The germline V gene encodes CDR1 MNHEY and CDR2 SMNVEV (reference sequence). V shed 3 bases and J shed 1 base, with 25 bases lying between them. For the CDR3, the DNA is TGTGCCAGCAGTTTTGACAGGCCCCTGACCCCGTCAGAGTCCTACAATGAGCAGTTCTTC. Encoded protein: CASSFDRPLTPSESYNEQFF.

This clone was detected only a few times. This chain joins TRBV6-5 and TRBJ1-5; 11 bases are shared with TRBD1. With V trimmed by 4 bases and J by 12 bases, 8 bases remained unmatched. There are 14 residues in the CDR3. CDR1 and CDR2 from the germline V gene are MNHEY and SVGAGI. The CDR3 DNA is TGTGCCAGCAGTTTGGGACAGGGGGGTCTGCTCCAGCATTTT. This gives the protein CASSLGQGGLLQHF.

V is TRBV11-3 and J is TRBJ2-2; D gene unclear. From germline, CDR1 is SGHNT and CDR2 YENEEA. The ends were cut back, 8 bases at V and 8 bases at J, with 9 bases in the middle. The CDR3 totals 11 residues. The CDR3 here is CASRNQGELFF. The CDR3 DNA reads TGTGCCAGCCGTAACCAGGGGGAGCTGTTTTTT.

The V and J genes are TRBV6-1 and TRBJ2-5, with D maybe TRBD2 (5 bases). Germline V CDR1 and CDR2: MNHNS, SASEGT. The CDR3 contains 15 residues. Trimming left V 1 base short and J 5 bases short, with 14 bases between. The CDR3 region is CASSEGRAGLETQYF. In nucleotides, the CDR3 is TGTGCCAGCAGTGAAGGGCGGGCTGGGTTGGAGACCCAGTACTTC.

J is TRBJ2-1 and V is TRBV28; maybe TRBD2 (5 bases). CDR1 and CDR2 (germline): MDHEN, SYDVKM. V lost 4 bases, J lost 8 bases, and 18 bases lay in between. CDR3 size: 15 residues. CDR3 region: CASSSPPRFGDEQFF. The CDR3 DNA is TGTGCCAGCAGTTCCCCCCCCCGGTTCGGGGATGAGCAGTTCTTC.

In DNA form, the CDR3 reads TGCGCCAGCAGCCAAGATGGTTGGGGGACTCGCACAGATACGCAGTATTTT. Its protein is CASSQDGWGTRTDTQYF. The chain recombines TRBV4-3 with TRBJ2-3; D is perhaps TRBD2 (6 bases). The germline V and J ends were trimmed by 0 bases and 1 base, with 14 bases remaining between them. Germline-derived CDR1 and CDR2 are LGHNA and YSLEER. The CDR3 totals 17 residues.